The 32 T cell receptor beta chains below all came from one sample that was sequenced in a study of blood T cell repertoires in COVID-19. Some clones are missing from TCRdb's copy, which holds only in-frame ones; the method was immunoSEQ multiplex PCR. The sample has under 200,000 clones; approximately 86% are singletons. Material: peripheral blood. These TCRs come from a man between 65 and 85 years old with active or convalescent COVID-19.

V gene TRBV3-1 (or the pseudogene TRBV3-2) combines with J gene TRBJ1-2, with 9 bases lining up with TRBD1. Germline lookup yields CDR1 LGHDT and CDR2 YNNKEL (reference sequence). CDR3 size: 14 residues. V gave up 5 bases and J gave up 2 bases; unmatched junction bases: 3. The CDR3 region is CASSTGTGNYGYTF. The CDR3 region has the DNA TGTGCCAGCAGCACAGGGACAGGGAACTATGGCTACACCTTC.

CDR3 in amino acids: CASRQKNTEAFF. DNA for the CDR3: TGTGCCAGCAGGCAGAAGAACACTGAAGCTTTCTTT. The rearrangement links TRBV6-5 to TRBJ1-1; D gene ambiguous. CDR3 length: 12 amino acids. Germline lookup yields CDR1 MNHEY and CDR2 SVGAGI. V was pared by 6 bases and J by 1 base, with 6 bases between.

This clone has just one count. CDR3 region: CASSPSSGRASYEQYF. The CDR3 region has the DNA TGCGCCAGCAGCCCATCTAGCGGGAGGGCCTCCTACGAGCAGTACTTC. This chain uses TRBV5-1 with TRBJ2-7; TRBD2 matches 12 bases. From germline, CDR1 is SGHRS and CDR2 YFSETQ. With 4 bases clipped from V and 0 bases from J, the junction kept 5 bases outside the gene matches. The CDR3 extends over 16 amino acids.

The rearrangement links TRBV6-1 to TRBJ2-7; 12 bases line up with TRBD1. This CDR3 has 15 amino acids. V shed 3 bases and J 11 bases; nucleotides not matched to a gene: 11. CDR1 and CDR2 from the germline V gene are MNHNS and SASEGT. CDR3 loop: CASSDDRDRGPQEYF. For the CDR3, the DNA is TGTGCCAGCAGTGACGACCGGGACAGGGGGCCCCAGGAGTACTTC.

This clone was picked up one time. V usage is TRBV6-5 and J usage is TRBJ1-4; 8 bases agree with TRBD1. Germline CDR1 and CDR2: MNHEY and SVGAGI. This CDR3 comprises 15 residues. Trimming removed 6 bases from V and 7 bases from J; junction bases left unmatched: 10. CDR3 sequence reads: CASRDTGGVGEKLFF. In DNA, the CDR3 is TGTGCCAGCAGAGATACAGGGGGAGTCGGTGAAAAACTGTTTTTT.

The chain is built from TRBV28 and TRBJ1-5; D is ambiguous. The CDR3 totals 13 residues. Per germline, CDR1 MDHEN and CDR2 SYDVKM. Trimming took off 2 bases at V and 7 bases at J, with 9 bases between the two ends. The CDR3 coding sequence is TGTGCCAGCAGTTTAGGGTCGCGGCAGCCCCAGCATTTT. It is translated as CASSLGSRQPQHF.

J is TRBJ2-5 and V is TRBV15, with D possibly matching TRBD2 (6 bases). The CDR3 covers 13 residues. Germline CDR1 reads LNHNV; CDR2 reads YYDKDF (reference sequence). Trimming shortened V by 5 bases and J by 2 bases, and 9 bases separated the two germline ends. The CDR3 nucleotides are TGTGCCACCAGCCGGGGGAGACAAGAGACCCAGTACTTC. Amino acids: CATSRGRQETQYF.

The gene calls are TRBV7-9 and TRBJ2-1, with TRBD1 identical over 8 bases. This CDR3 contains 13 residues. Germline lookup yields CDR1 SEHNR and CDR2 FQNEAQ (reference sequence). V lost 7 bases and J lost 15; bases outside the gene matches: 14. In nucleotides, the CDR3 is TGTGCCAGCACCAACAGTGGGGCAGGGGGCGGGTTCTTC. Translated: CASTNSGAGGGFF.

The chain carries TRBV28 and TRBJ2-7, with 9 bases lining up with TRBD2. V was pared by 3 bases and J by 0 bases, with 3 bases of the junction left unmatched. The CDR3 contains 15 residues. Germline V lookup: CDR1 MDHEN, CDR2 SYDVKM. CDR3 nucleotides: TGTGCCAGCAGTTTTCTAGCGGGGTTCTCCTACGAGCAGTACTTC. Translated: CASSFLAGFSYEQYF. Full variable domain (outside the CDR3, taken from reference TRBV28 and TRBJ2-7): DVKVTQSSRYLVKRTGEKVFLECVQDMDHENMFWYRQDPGLGLRLIYFSYDVKMKEKGDIPEGYSVSREKKERFSLILESASTNQTSMYLCASSFLAGFSYEQYFGPGTRLTVT.

The chain employs TRBV27 and TRBJ2-5; a weak D match, TRBD1 (5 bases). The CDR3 sequence is 13 residues long. Deletions cut 10 bases from V and 4 bases from J, with 16 bases between. Germline-derived CDR1 and CDR2 are MNHEY and SMNVEV (reference sequence). DNA for the CDR3: TGTGCCACCCCCCTAGACAGATTAGAGACCCAGTACTTC. Its protein product is CATPLDRLETQYF.

The DNA for the CDR3 is TGTGCCAGCAGGTTCGACAGGCCCAATCAGCCCCAGCATTTT. It is translated as CASRFDRPNQPQHF. The chain joins TRBV28 to TRBJ1-5; the D gene is possibly TRBD1 (6 bases). V lost 6 bases, J lost 3 bases, and 12 bases lay in between. Germline V gives CDR1 MDHEN, CDR2 SYDVKM. CDR3 size: 14 residues.

The CDR3 reads CASSGWTDTDTQYF. Written as DNA, the CDR3 is TGTGCCAGCAGTGGATGGACTGATACAGATACGCAGTATTTT. The chain couples TRBV6-2 or TRBV6-3 to TRBJ2-3, with D perhaps matching TRBD2 (5 bases). V lost 5 bases to trimming and J lost 3 bases, with 12 bases between them. CDR1 is MNHEY and CDR2 is SVGEGT in the germline V gene. The CDR3 consists of 14 residues.

The chain uses TRBV9 and TRBJ2-5, with 10 bases that match TRBD2. The J segment lost 4 bases and the V segment lost 0 bases, leaving 3 bases of the junction unmatched. The CDR3 covers 15 residues. CDR1 is SGDLS and CDR2 is YYNGEE in the germline V gene. The CDR3 loop is CASSVAPSGGETQYF. The CDR3 DNA is TGTGCCAGCAGCGTAGCTCCTAGCGGGGGAGAGACCCAGTACTTC.

The rearrangement uses TRBV6-5 and TRBJ1-5; D gene unclear. The germline gives CDR1 MNHEY, CDR2 SVGAGI. CDR3 size: 13 residues. The germline V and J ends were trimmed by 6 bases and 5 bases, with 11 bases remaining between them. The CDR3 sequence: CASSPLMYQPQHF. The CDR3 coding sequence is TGTGCCAGCAGCCCCCTAATGTATCAGCCCCAGCATTTT.

The gene calls are TRBV10-3 and TRBJ2-7; 10 bases are shared with TRBD1. The germline V gene encodes CDR1 ENHRY and CDR2 SYGVKD. V was pared by 0 bases and J by 7 bases, with 6 bases of the junction left unmatched. The CDR3 is made up of 15 amino acids. This chain's CDR3 is CAISESRDRGQEQYF. The CDR3, as DNA: TGTGCCATCAGTGAGTCCCGGGACAGGGGCCAGGAGCAGTACTTC.

This clone appeared a single time. The chain links TRBV19 to TRBJ2-1; 10 bases are a match to TRBD2. The CDR3 totals 17 residues. The V gene's germline CDR1 is LNHDA and CDR2 SQIVND (reference sequence). The V gene end was trimmed by 3 bases and the J gene end by 9 bases; junction bases not matched to a gene: 14. The CDR3 loop reads CASSITVGLAGAGEQFF. In nucleotides, the CDR3 is TGTGCCAGTAGTATCACAGTCGGGCTAGCGGGAGCCGGTGAGCAGTTCTTC.

This chain uses TRBV10-1 with TRBJ1-5; D not certain. The ends were cut back, 10 bases at V and 5 bases at J, with 15 bases in the middle. CDR1 is WNHNN and CDR2 is SYGVQD in the germline V gene (reference sequence). This CDR3 contains 13 residues. The CDR3 DNA is TGCGCCATGAGGGTAAAGTCCGATCAGCCCCAGCATTTT. Amino acids: CAMRVKSDQPQHF.

This clone has only a few counts. The chain is built from TRBV16 and TRBJ2-7; D perhaps matches TRBD2 (6 bases). The length of the CDR3 is 14 residues. The V end lost 4 bases, the J end lost 4 bases, and 14 bases lay between the germline ends. Looked up from germline, CDR1 is KGHSY and CDR2 is FQNENV. The CDR3 DNA reads as TGTGCCAGCAGCCTCCATGGCGGGGATTACGAGCAGTACTTC. Translation: CASSLHGGDYEQYF.

CDR3 residues: CAWSLGQGGTTDTQYF. CDR3 bases: TGTGCCTGGAGCCTCGGACAGGGCGGCACCACAGATACGCAGTATTTT. V is TRBV30 and J is TRBJ2-3, with 8 bases fitting TRBD1. The junction had 10 bases not matched to a gene; V was cut back by 3 bases and J by 2 bases. The CDR3 contains 16 residues. Looked up from germline, CDR1 is GTSNPN and CDR2 is SVGIG (reference sequence). Drawing the rest from reference TRBV30 and TRBJ2-3, the complete variable domain is SQTIHQWPATLVQPVGSPLSLECTVEGTSNPNLYWYRQAAGRGLQLLFYSVGIGQISSEVPQNLSASRPQDRQFILSSKKLLLSDSGFYLCAWSLGQGGTTDTQYFGPGTRLTVL.

This sequence joins TRBV11-2 and TRBJ2-2; 12 bases are shared with TRBD1. Germline loops: CDR1 SGHAT, CDR2 FQNNGV. V lost 5 bases to trimming and J lost 3 bases; unmatched junction nucleotides: 4. The CDR3 loop spans 16 amino acids. This chain's CDR3 is CASSRDRGQDTGELFF. CDR3 sequence (DNA): TGTGCCAGCAGCCGGGACAGGGGGCAGGACACCGGGGAGCTGTTTTTT.

The V gene is TRBV28, the J gene TRBJ1-1; TRBD1 might be the D (5 bases). Trimming stripped 3 bases from V and 6 bases from J, with 17 bases between. This CDR3 region has 15 residues. Germline V gene data show CDR1 as MDHEN and CDR2 as SYDVKM. The CDR3 loop is CASSFGGGNRAEAFF. CDR3 nucleotides: TGTGCCAGCAGTTTTGGGGGGGGGAATAGGGCTGAAGCTTTCTTT.

The V call is TRBV7-9, the J call TRBJ2-3; 9 bases are a match to TRBD1. In germline, CDR1 is SEHNR, CDR2 FQNEAQ (reference sequence). The length of the CDR3 is 15 residues. V shed 6 bases and J 7 bases; nucleotides not matched to a gene: 11. CDR3: CASSFGQGKPYTQYF. The CDR3 DNA reads as TGTGCCAGCAGTTTTGGACAGGGGAAGCCCTATACGCAGTATTTT.

This chain connects TRBV30 to TRBJ2-2, with TRBD2 matching over 8 bases. The V gene end was trimmed by 3 bases and the J gene end by 7 bases; junction bases not matched to a gene: 4. The CDR3 loop spans 13 amino acids. The germline gives CDR1 GTSNPN, CDR2 SVGIG (reference sequence). CDR3 nucleotides: TGTGCCTGGAGGCGGGGGGCTATCGGGGAGCTGTTTTTT. Encoded protein: CAWRRGAIGELFF.

This chain links TRBV28 with TRBJ2-1, with 9 bases fitting TRBD1. Germline trimming cut 5 bases from V and 5 bases from J; bases unmatched to any gene: 10. The germline gives CDR1 MDHEN, CDR2 SYDVKM. The CDR3 covers 16 residues. The CDR3 region is CASSPRPGQGDNEQFF. The CDR3 nucleotides are TGTGCCAGCAGTCCGCGTCCGGGACAGGGAGACAATGAGCAGTTCTTC.

The gene calls are TRBV2 and TRBJ2-1, with 10 bases fitting TRBD1. Germline V gene sequence: CDR1 SNHLY, CDR2 FYNNEI. Trimming at V came to 6 bases and at J to 15 bases, leaving 17 bases not matched to a gene. This CDR3 region has 15 residues. CDR3 in amino acids: CASRELTSGTGERFF. CDR3 coding DNA: TGTGCCAGCAGGGAGCTTACATCCGGGACAGGGGAGAGGTTCTTC.

This clone was seen a few times. The rearrangement joins TRBV29-1 to TRBJ1-2; 7 bases line up with TRBD1. This CDR3 has 14 amino acids. Germline-derived CDR1 and CDR2 are SQVTM and ANQGSEA. The CDR3 DNA sequence: TGCAGTTCTTCTCCTCGGCAGGGGGACTATGGCTACACCTTC. Translating it yields CSSSPRQGDYGYTF. Based on the CDR3 plus reference TRBV29-1 and TRBJ1-2, the full variable domain is SAVISQKPSRDICQRGTSLTIQCQVDSQVTMMFWYRQQPGQSLTLIATANQGSEATYESGFVIDKFPISRPNLTFSTLTVSNMSPEDSSIYLCSSSPRQGDYGYTFGSGTRLTVV.

V usage is TRBV12-3 or TRBV12-4 and J usage is TRBJ2-4; D gene unclear. Trimming left V 6 bases short and J 11 bases short, with 17 bases between. The CDR3 consists of 13 residues. The CDR3 spells CASSSTSGFVQYF. The DNA of the CDR3 is TGTGCCAGCAGCTCTACCTCAGGCTTTGTTCAGTACTTC.

The rearrangement links TRBV9 to TRBJ1-2; D call uncertain. V gave up 3 bases and J gave up 6 bases, with 21 bases separating them. Germline V gene sequence: CDR1 SGDLS, CDR2 YYNGEE. The CDR3 has 16 residues. Here the CDR3 DNA reads TGTGCCAGCAGCGCCGAATGGCTTCCCGTCACCAATGGCTACACCTTC. Translated: CASSAEWLPVTNGYTF.

The gene calls are TRBV2 and TRBJ1-5, with 8 bases fitting TRBD1. Per the germline V gene, CDR1 is SNHLY and CDR2 is FYNNEI. J gave up 3 bases and V 5 bases, and 6 bases lay outside the gene matches. CDR3 size: 15 residues. CDR3: CASSLGQGPNQPQHF. CDR3 DNA sequence: TGTGCCAGCAGTCTCGGACAGGGTCCCAATCAGCCCCAGCATTTT.

The rearrangement uses TRBV4-1 and TRBJ1-3, with D uncertain. Germline V gives CDR1 MGHRA, CDR2 YSYEKL. V dropped 0 bases and J dropped 4 bases, with 25 bases sitting between them. The CDR3 is 20 amino acids. The CDR3 is CASSQEPLPDSANHGNTIYF. CDR3 bases: TGCGCCAGCAGCCAAGAACCCTTACCCGACTCTGCCAATCACGGAAACACCATATATTTT.

This rearrangement joins TRBV9 to TRBJ2-3; 10 positions agree with TRBD2. V gave up 4 bases and J gave up 4 bases; unmatched junction bases: 9. The germline V gene encodes CDR1 SGDLS and CDR2 YYNGEE. The CDR3 spans 16 residues. CDR3 in amino acids: CASSKGALAGADTQYF. The CDR3 nucleotides are TGTGCCAGCAGCAAAGGTGCGCTAGCGGGAGCAGATACGCAGTATTTT.

The chain combines TRBV30 with TRBJ1-3, with D uncertain. Germline V gene data show CDR1 as GTSNPN and CDR2 as SVGIG (reference sequence). V lost 2 bases and J lost 3, with 14 bases in between. This CDR3 is built from 15 residues. CDR3 amino acids: CAWSLGRHLGNTIYF. The CDR3 nucleotides read TGTGCCTGGAGTCTGGGCAGACATCTTGGAAACACCATATATTTT. Variable domain in full (rest from reference TRBV30 and TRBJ1-3): SQTIHQWPATLVQPVGSPLSLECTVEGTSNPNLYWYRQAAGRGLQLLFYSVGIGQISSEVPQNLSASRPQDRQFILSSKKLLLSDSGFYLCAWSLGRHLGNTIYFGEGSWLTVV.